This T cell receptor (beta chain) stems from a study of Ad26.COV2.S vaccination and SARS-CoV-2 variants. Study-level background: Intramuscularly, Ad26.COV2.S was given either once or twice, 56 days apart. Overall study results and limits: Estimates derived from TCR breadth and depth analyses may have underestimated total T cell responses. Following vaccination, spike-specific CD8+ and CD4+ T cell responses reportedly exhibited substantial breadth.

As for treatment: 19 received Ad26.COV2.S at low or high dose, single or two shots; roughly five received placebo; per-sample allocation not given. Day 63 after the first vaccine or placebo injection was the time point for sampling. An Ad26 vector carrying the Wuhan-strain SARS-CoV-2 spike served as the vaccine. Repertoires were generated with immunoSEQ multiplex PCR, while TCRdb's copy carries only in-frame clones and drops some. The top ten clones hold 3% to 4.5% of a sample with about 390,000 clones, 88% of them seen once. V lost 2 bases to trimming and J lost 1 base, with 3 bases between them. CDR3 length: 12 amino acids. Germline CDR1 is WNHNN and CDR2 is SYGVQD (reference sequence). Concerning this clone: Its antigen is still unknown.

The chain recombines TRBV10-1 with TRBJ2-7; D remains unclear. This receptor was taken from a person aged 18-65 years who received the Ad26.COV2.S COVID-19 vaccine or a placebo. Sequenced material: peripheral blood, taken in a trial of Ad26.COV2.S vaccine versus placebo. This chain's CDR3 is CASSEGSYEQYF. The CDR3 coding sequence is TGCGCCAGCAGTGAGGGATCCTACGAGCAGTACTTC.